This T cell receptor (beta chain) was sequenced during a study of blood T cell repertoires in COVID-19. Study background: Sites across the United States, Italy and Spain contributed samples from acute and convalescent COVID-19. The analysed material was cDNA or gDNA that came from T cells, B-cell-depleted T cells, or PBMCs.

How the authors handled the data: Amplification with reference gene primers provided the estimates of nucleated cell counts. Repertoires were generated with immunoSEQ multiplex PCR, while TCRdb's copy carries only in-frame clones and drops some. That table gives V, J and clone size, and the DNA gave D and trimming. The table includes roughly 260,000 clones, about 90% detected once. From germline, CDR1 is SEHNR and CDR2 FQNEAQ (reference sequence). The CDR3 extends over 15 amino acids. The junction had 4 bases not matched to a gene; V was cut back by 2 bases and J by 3 bases. The chain combines TRBV7-9 with TRBJ1-1, with TRBD1 matching over 9 bases. Sequenced input: peripheral blood. This sequence originates from a woman in her forties with acute or convalescent COVID-19. The CDR3 protein is CASSLRQGGHTEAFF. CDR3 DNA: TGTGCCAGCAGCTTAAGACAGGGGGGACACACTGAAGCTTTCTTT.